This T cell receptor beta chain was obtained from a study of T cell changes during pregnancy in multiple sclerosis. From germline, CDR1 is LGHNA and CDR2 YNFKEQ. The CDR3 has 16 residues. Trimming stripped 0 bases from V and 0 bases from J, with 6 bases between. By share, this clone ranks as medium-sized (0.01 to 0.1%). Other nucleotide sequences from this sample produce the same CDR3. Sequencing was performed with immunoSEQ multiplex PCR; in TCRdb, only in-frame clones are kept and a portion is missing. Of about 23,000 clones listed, about 88% are singletons. The sample here was CD8+ T cells from peripheral blood mononuclear cells, taken after pregnancy. V gene TRBV4-2 combines with J gene TRBJ2-6; possible D gene TRBD1, 6 bases. The receptor was derived from a female donor with multiple sclerosis, enrolled in a pregnancy study. The CDR3 loop reads CASSQEQGSGANVLTF. CDR3 nucleotide sequence: TGTGCCAGCAGCCAAGAACAGGGCTCTGGGGCCAACGTCCTGACTTTC.